The source of this TCR beta chain is a study of T cells in Graves' hyperthyroidism and ophthalmopathy. This CDR3 region has 13 residues. The trim removed 5 bases at V and 7 bases at J, leaving 5 bases unmatched. Germline V CDR1 and CDR2: LNHDA, SQIVND (reference sequence). Diagnosis of hyperthyroidism was new in patients aged 18 to 65, and its duration was under 2 months. Amplified TCR beta CDR3 regions came from RNA transcripts. With the HTBI primer set, the TCR CDR3 went through a first round of RT-PCR. MiXCR, run by TCRdb on the multiplex PCR reads, gives a single entry per CDR3 protein. This table has about 290,000 distinct CDR3 sequences, about an eighth appearing once.

The source material was blood. This TCR came from a woman aged 30 to 39 with Graves' hyperthyroidism that later progressed to Graves' ophthalmopathy. The V gene is TRBV19, the J gene TRBJ2-1, with 7 bases lining up with TRBD1. Here the CDR3 DNA reads TGTGCCAGTAGTGACCGACAGGGAAATGAGCAGTTCTTC. Translating gives CASSDRQGNEQFF.